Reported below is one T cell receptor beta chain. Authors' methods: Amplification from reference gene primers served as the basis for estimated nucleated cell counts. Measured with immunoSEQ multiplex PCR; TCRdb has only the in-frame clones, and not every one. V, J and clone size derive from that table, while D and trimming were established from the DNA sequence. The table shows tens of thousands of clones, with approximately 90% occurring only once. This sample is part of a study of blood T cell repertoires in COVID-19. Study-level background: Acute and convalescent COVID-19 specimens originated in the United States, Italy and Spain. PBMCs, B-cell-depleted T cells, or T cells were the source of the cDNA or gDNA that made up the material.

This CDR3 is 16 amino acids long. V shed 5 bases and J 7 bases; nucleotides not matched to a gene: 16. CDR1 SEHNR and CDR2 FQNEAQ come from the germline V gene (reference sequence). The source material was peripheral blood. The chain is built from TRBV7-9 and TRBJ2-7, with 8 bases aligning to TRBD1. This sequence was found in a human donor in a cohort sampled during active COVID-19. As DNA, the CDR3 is TGTGCCAGCAGCGAACTTCTTACGACAGGGGTATGGGAGCAGTACTTC. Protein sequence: CASSELLTTGVWEQYF.